The clone carrying this T cell receptor beta chain occurred a few times. Next came a second PCR, run for about 7 to 12 cycles, which used a sample-barcoded 5' primer along with a J-beta primer mix. TCRdb re-called the 5' RACE reads through MiXCR, storing one row per CDR3 protein. Here the sample spans over 1.5 million distinct CDR3 sequences, roughly 49% being singletons. The sample originates from a study of blood T cells in healthy people across ages. Between the trimmed V and J ends, which lost 7 bases and 11 bases, there was a span of 17 bases. CDR3 length: 12 residues. This chain connects TRBV12-3 or TRBV12-4 to TRBJ1-1; tentative D call: TRBD1 (5 bases). The TCR sequence derives from a woman aged 40 to 50 in good health. The sample comprised blood. CDR3 in DNA: TGTGCCAGCACCCGGACCGCCCAGGGCGCTTTCTTT. Its protein is CASTRTAQGAFF.